This TCR beta chain is from a study of blood T cells in healthy people across ages. The CDR3 spans 14 residues. From germline, CDR1 is SNHLY and CDR2 FYNNEI. Trimming removed 4 bases from V and 3 bases from J, with 10 bases in between. Together with a sample-barcoded 5' primer, a J-beta primer mix was included in a second PCR lasting roughly 6 to 12 cycles. Each cDNA molecule, via a template-switch adaptor with 12 random nucleotides, was tagged. Using its own MiXCR run on the 5' RACE reads, TCRdb lists one record per CDR3 protein. Of 780,000 or so distinct CDR3 sequences listed, roughly 56% are singletons.

Sequencing input: blood. The sequence came from a man in his forties in good health. This rearrangement joins TRBV2 to TRBJ1-5, with no clear D. The CDR3 here is CASSVGRNNQPQHF. CDR3 nucleotides: TGTGCCAGCAGTGTTGGGAGGAACAATCAGCCCCAGCATTTT. Supplemented by reference TRBV2 and TRBJ1-5, the full variable domain reads EPEVTQTPSHQVTQMGQEVILRCVPISNHLYFYWYRQILGQKVEFLVSFYNNEISEKSEIFDDQFSVERPDGSNFTLKIRSTKLEDSAMYFCASSVGRNNQPQHFGDGTRLSIL.